This T cell receptor beta chain was sequenced in a study of shared clonotypes between healthy human individuals (dated by TCRdb to about 2020). Concerning the study at large: The cohort included a few men and two women between 18 and 49 years of age. For each donor, CD4 naive and CD4 memory were each given three plates, CD8 naive was given two plates, and CD8 memory was given one plate. To increase sequencing depth and limit assay-specific biases, different laboratories used diverse techniques to prepare libraries and sequence TCR repertoires. Each donor's leukapheresis produced roughly between roughly 0.94 and 9.5 billion PBMCs. To estimate repertoire size and how much clonotype sharing occurs between individuals, the study deeply sequenced the blood TCR repertoires of about five healthy adults.

What the study reported, not specific to this receptor: Based on pairwise subsampling, the degree of clonotype sharing among donors was expected to be affected by sequencing depth. Sharing across a few donors was observed for approximately 5% of naive CD4, over 3% of naive CD8, 2.3% of memory CD4, and approximately 0.41% of memory CD8 clonotypes. Only blood was sampled, and tissue TCR repertoires likely differ from those in blood. Naive subsets generally had larger estimated clonotype richness than memory subsets did. The genetic and exposure-history diversity represented was limited by the small number of donors. Clonotypes shared by all four sorted-subset donors showed higher generation probabilities than non-shared clonotypes. Rarefaction of sorted-subset datasets indicated incomplete sequencing despite the large sequencing depth.

With respect to this clone: Its antigen remains unidentified. Per-nucleotide qualities are absent, and no much larger clonotype sits a single base away.

Healthy HIV-negative adults with no recently reported acute infections or vaccinations were included as donors. All donors were Caucasian adults living in Nashville, Tennessee, USA. CD4+ T cells were enriched through magnetic negative selection, after which naive cells were positively selected on CD45RA and the remaining negative fraction served as the memory subset. Blood was collected by leukapheresis, and PBMCs were isolated by Ficoll-Histopaque density gradient centrifugation and then cryopreserved in liquid nitrogen vapor phase. Purity and quantity of every magnetically sorted T cell population were checked by analytical flow cytometry. Genomic DNA was isolated from each sorted fraction and quantified by UV absorbance on a Nanodrop 2000c. For this chain, trimming is 2 bases at the V end and 8 bases at the J end, and the number of junction bases without a gene match is 7. The germline V gene (reference sequence) specifies LNHDA as CDR1 and SQIVND as CDR2. From the cysteine up to the phenylalanine, the CDR3 has a length of 15 residues. Only the CDR3 region is kept as DNA, spanning 45 bases read in frame from base 1.

TCR CDR3 regions were amplified from genomic DNA by multiplex PCR using the deep immunoSEQ assay. Extracted genomic DNA from each cell subset was distributed evenly across all wells of several immunoSEQ 96-well plates, and each plate was treated as a replicate. Each replicate PCR for sorted subsets received around 200 ng genomic DNA, equal to tens of thousands of T cell genomes. Purified libraries were measured with a Qubit 3.0 fluorometer, size-checked on a Bioanalyzer 2100, and measured again with the KAPA Library Quantification kit. Each immunoSEQ 96-well plate was sequenced on its own single-read 150-cycle Illumina NextSeq 550 flow cell. The study's processing was this. Because the immunoSEQ output held only junctional sequences and lacked quality scores, the filtering could not match the filtering applied to full-length reads. Sequences were annotated with PyIR, a Python wrapper for IgBLAST v1.9, using IMGT germline references to assign V/J genes and CDR3. Any read was removed if the V/J assignment was weak (E-value above 1e-6), the CDR3 was missing, or the read contained stop codons, out-of-frame junctions, or ambiguous translated residues. V3J clonotypes were defined as sequences sharing the same inferred V gene, J gene, and CDR3 amino acid sequence. Percentage overlap between repertoires was computed as shared unique clonotypes divided by the size of the smaller repertoire. Three approaches were used to assess repertoire richness: RTK rarefaction, the Chao1 estimator, and Recon v2.1 estimates of unobserved clonotypes. Generation probabilities for all TCRbeta clonotypes obtained by the gDNA method from several donors were computed using OLGA. The table was pulled from immuneACCESS by TCRdb, which kept in-frame rearrangements only. Such tables lose some clones; where checked, under half of the loss comes from unresolved V genes, and the rest has no known cause. The V and J calls and clone size are taken from that table; D and trimming were inferred from the DNA. In all, the sample holds over a million clones, and approximately 78% of those were seen once. The ten largest clones add up to more than 0.45% of the sample.

This clonotype was sampled from a man between 18 and 29 years old in good health. Some clones in this sample may be carry-over from other donors' samples. In this chain, TRBV19 is recombined with TRBJ1-4; 8 of the junction bases match TRBD1. The sequenced sample consisted of memory CD4+ T cells from PBMCs. The meaning of the sample's cell subset or site label: CD45RA-negative fraction. Here is the DNA: TGTGCCAGTAGTATAACGAGGGGACAGGCCGAAAAACTGTTTTTT. Its translation reads: CASSITRGQAEKLFF.